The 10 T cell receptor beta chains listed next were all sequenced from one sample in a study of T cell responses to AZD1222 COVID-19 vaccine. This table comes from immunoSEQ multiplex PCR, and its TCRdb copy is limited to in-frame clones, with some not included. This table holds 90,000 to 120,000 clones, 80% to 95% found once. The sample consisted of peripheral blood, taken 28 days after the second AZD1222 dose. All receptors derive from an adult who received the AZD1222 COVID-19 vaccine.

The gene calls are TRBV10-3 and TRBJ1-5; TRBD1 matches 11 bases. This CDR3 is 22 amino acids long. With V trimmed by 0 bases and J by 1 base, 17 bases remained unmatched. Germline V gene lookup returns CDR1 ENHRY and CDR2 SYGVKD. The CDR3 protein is CAISESFLGTGGREGSNQPQHF. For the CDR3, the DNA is TGTGCCATCAGTGAGTCCTTCCTCGGGACAGGGGGAAGAGAGGGGAGCAATCAGCCCCAGCATTTT.

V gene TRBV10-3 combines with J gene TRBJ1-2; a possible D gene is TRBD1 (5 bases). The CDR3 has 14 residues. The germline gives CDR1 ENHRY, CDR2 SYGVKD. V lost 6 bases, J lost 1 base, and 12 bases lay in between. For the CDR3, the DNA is TGTGCCATCAGCCAGGGTCTGCATAACTATGGCTACACCTTC. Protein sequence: CAISQGLHNYGYTF.

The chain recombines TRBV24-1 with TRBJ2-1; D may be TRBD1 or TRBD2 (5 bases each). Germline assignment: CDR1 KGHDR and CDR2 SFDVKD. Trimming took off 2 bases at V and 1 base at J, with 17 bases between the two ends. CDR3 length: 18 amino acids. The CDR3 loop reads CATSDSSLGRNSYNEQFF. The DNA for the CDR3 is TGTGCCACCAGTGATTCGTCCTTGGGACGGAATTCCTACAATGAGCAGTTCTTC.

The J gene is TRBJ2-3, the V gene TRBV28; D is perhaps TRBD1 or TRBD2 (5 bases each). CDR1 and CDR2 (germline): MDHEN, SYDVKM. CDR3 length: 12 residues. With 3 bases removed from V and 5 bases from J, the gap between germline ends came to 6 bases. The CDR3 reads CASSLGVDTQYF. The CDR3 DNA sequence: TGTGCCAGCAGTTTGGGGGTAGATACGCAGTATTTT.

As DNA, the CDR3 is TGTGCCAGCAGAACCATGACTAGGGGTTTCACCGGGGAGCTGTTTTTT. Translating it yields CASRTMTRGFTGELFF. V usage is TRBV7-2 and J usage is TRBJ2-2, with TRBD2 as a possible D gene (6 bases). Germline lookup yields CDR1 SGHTA and CDR2 FQGNSA. This CDR3 is built from 16 residues. Trimming stripped 6 bases from V and 4 bases from J, with 18 bases between.

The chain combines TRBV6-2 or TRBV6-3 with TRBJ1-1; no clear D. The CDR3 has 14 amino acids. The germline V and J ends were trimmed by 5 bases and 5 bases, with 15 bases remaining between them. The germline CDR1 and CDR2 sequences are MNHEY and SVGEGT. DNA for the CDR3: TGTGCCAGCAGTGACCCTGGCCCGGGGACTGAAGCTTTCTTT. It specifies CASSDPGPGTEAFF.

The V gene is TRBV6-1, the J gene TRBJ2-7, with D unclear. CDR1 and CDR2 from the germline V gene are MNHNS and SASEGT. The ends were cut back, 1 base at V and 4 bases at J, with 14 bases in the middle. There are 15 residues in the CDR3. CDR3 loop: CASSEEGLPAYEQYF. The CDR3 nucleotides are TGTGCCAGCAGTGAAGAAGGGCTACCGGCTTACGAGCAGTACTTC.

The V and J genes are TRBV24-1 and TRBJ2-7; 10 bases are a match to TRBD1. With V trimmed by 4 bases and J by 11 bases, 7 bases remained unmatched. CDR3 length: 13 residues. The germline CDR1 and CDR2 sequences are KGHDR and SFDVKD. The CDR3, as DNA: TGTGCCACCAGTGAATCAGACAGGGGGCGTAAGTACTTC. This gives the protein CATSESDRGRKYF.

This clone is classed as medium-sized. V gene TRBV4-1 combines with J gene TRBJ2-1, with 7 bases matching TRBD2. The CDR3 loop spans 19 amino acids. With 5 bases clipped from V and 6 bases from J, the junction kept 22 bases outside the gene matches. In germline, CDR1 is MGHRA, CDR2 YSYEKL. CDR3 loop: CASSTRLRDLAAGGNEQFF. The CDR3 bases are TGCGCCAGCAGCACCCGACTCCGGGACCTAGCGGCCGGGGGCAATGAGCAGTTCTTC.

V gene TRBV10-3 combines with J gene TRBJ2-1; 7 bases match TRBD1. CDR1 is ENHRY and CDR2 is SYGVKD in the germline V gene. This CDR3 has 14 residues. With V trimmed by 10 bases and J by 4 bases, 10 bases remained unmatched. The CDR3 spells CATNPGRGYNEQFF. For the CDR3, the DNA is TGTGCCACCAACCCCGGCAGGGGGTACAATGAGCAGTTCTTC.